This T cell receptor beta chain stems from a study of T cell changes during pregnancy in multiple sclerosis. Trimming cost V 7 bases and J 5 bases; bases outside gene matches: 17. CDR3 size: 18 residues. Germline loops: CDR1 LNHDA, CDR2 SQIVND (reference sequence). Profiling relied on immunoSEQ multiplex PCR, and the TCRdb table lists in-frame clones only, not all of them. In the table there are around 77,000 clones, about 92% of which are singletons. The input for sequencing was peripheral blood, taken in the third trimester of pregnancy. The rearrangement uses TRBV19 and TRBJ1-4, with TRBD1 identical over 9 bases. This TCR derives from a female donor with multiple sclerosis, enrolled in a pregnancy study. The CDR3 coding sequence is TGTGCCAGTAAGTTTTCGCCGGACAGGGGAGGAGGCAATGAAAAACTGTTTTTT. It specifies CASKFSPDRGGGNEKLFF.